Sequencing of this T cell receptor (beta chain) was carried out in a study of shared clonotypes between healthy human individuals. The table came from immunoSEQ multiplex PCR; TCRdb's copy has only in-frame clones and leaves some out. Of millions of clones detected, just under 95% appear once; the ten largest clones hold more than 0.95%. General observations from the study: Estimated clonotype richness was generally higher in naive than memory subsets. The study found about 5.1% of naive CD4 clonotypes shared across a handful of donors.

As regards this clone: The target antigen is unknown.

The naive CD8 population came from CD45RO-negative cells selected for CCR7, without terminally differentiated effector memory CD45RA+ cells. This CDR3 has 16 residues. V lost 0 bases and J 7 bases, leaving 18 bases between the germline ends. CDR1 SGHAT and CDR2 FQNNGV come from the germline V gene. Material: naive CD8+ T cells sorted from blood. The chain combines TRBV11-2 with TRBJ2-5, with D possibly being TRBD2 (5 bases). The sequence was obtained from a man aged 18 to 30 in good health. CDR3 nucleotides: TGTGCCAGCAGCTTAGAACGAGCGGAGATTTACGGGACCCAGTACTTC. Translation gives CASSLERAEIYGTQYF.